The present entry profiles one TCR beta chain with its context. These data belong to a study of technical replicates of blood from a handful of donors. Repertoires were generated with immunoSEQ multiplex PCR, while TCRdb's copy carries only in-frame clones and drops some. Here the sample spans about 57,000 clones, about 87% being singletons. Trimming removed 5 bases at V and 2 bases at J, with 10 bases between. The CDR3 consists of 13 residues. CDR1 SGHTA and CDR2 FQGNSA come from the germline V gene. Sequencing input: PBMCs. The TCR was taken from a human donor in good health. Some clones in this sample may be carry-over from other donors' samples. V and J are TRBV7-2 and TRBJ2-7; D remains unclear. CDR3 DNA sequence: TGTGCCAGCAGCCCCTCGGGTCCCTACGAGCAGTACTTC. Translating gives CASSPSGPYEQYF.